Below, 32 T cell receptor beta chains from the same sample are listed, as sequenced in a study of blood T cell repertoires in COVID-19. The repertoire was sequenced with immunoSEQ multiplex PCR; TCRdb's copy has only in-frame clones and lacks some. The data show about 400,000 clones, less than 90% seen once. The source material was peripheral blood. These receptors were collected from an older woman with COVID-19, enrolled during active disease.

The V and J genes are TRBV5-1 and TRBJ2-3; TRBD2 matches at 10 bases. Trimming removed 3 bases from V and 2 bases from J; junction bases left unmatched: 12. The CDR3 runs 18 residues. Germline CDR1 reads SGHRS; CDR2 reads YFSETQ. DNA for the CDR3: TGCGCCAGCAGCTCAGGGAGTATAGCGGGGGGCGTCACAGATACGCAGTATTTT. Translating it yields CASSSGSIAGGVTDTQYF.

The V gene is TRBV28, the J gene TRBJ1-2; D gene uncertain. The CDR3 length is 12 residues. Trimming took off 2 bases at V and 5 bases at J, with 6 bases between the two ends. Germline V gene lookup returns CDR1 MDHEN and CDR2 SYDVKM. Here the CDR3 reads CASSLGRYGYTF. In nucleotides, the CDR3 is TGTGCCAGCAGTTTAGGGAGGTATGGCTACACCTTC.

This chain uses TRBV10-2 with TRBJ2-2, with TRBD2 matching 7 bases. CDR3 length: 14 residues. The V gene end was trimmed by 3 bases and the J gene end by 6 bases; junction bases not matched to a gene: 4. The V gene's germline CDR1 is WSHSY and CDR2 SAAADI. CDR3: CASSEGLVAGELFF. CDR3 coding DNA: TGCGCCAGCAGTGAAGGACTAGTGGCCGGGGAGCTGTTTTTT.

The chain carries TRBV12-3 or TRBV12-4 and TRBJ2-3; the D gene is possibly TRBD1 (6 bases). This CDR3 is 13 amino acids long. Trimming removed 10 bases from V and 4 bases from J, with 15 bases in between. CDR3 sequence (DNA): TGTGCCAAACGAGTCAGGGGCGCAGATACGCAGTATTTT. Translating it yields CAKRVRGADTQYF.

The rearrangement uses TRBV5-1 and TRBJ1-1; tentatively, D is TRBD1 (5 bases). The V end was cut by 3 bases, the J end by 4 bases, with 13 bases between. CDR1 and CDR2 (germline): SGHRS, YFSETQ. The CDR3 contains 14 residues. The CDR3 protein is CASSSAGRSTEAFF. CDR3 sequence (DNA): TGCGCCAGCAGCTCGGCAGGGAGGAGCACTGAAGCTTTCTTT.

The chain recombines TRBV19 with TRBJ1-2, with D tentatively TRBD1 (6 bases). The CDR3 extends over 17 amino acids. The V and J ends lost 6 bases and 6 bases respectively, with 26 bases between them. Germline V CDR1 and CDR2: LNHDA, SQIVND (reference sequence). The CDR3 protein is CASSETGAESRQDGYTF. The CDR3, as DNA: TGTGCCAGTAGCGAGACAGGAGCAGAATCGCGGCAGGATGGCTACACCTTC.

The CDR3 protein is CAWMGDRRYEQYF. The CDR3 DNA follows: TGTGCCTGGATGGGGGACAGGCGATACGAGCAGTACTTC. The chain employs TRBV30 and TRBJ2-7, with 8 bases matching TRBD1. J lost 4 bases, V lost 4 bases, and 6 bases had no gene match. Germline values: CDR1 GTSNPN, CDR2 SVGIG (reference sequence). CDR3 size: 13 residues.

The CDR3 sequence: CAWRSGTGGIYGYTF. The CDR3 region has the DNA TGTGCCTGGAGGTCCGGGACAGGGGGCATCTATGGCTACACCTTC. V usage is TRBV30 and J usage is TRBJ1-2; 12 bases fit TRBD1. The germline V gene encodes CDR1 GTSNPN and CDR2 SVGIG (reference sequence). V shed 3 bases, J shed 4 bases, and the junction held 6 bases outside the gene matches. This CDR3 contains 15 residues.

This CDR3 reads CACQTRDITYEQYF. The CDR3, as DNA: TGTGCCTGTCAAACTCGGGACATAACCTACGAGCAGTACTTC. V gene TRBV6-5 combines with J gene TRBJ2-7; D is possibly TRBD1 (6 bases). The CDR3 runs to 14 residues. Germline V gives CDR1 MNHEY, CDR2 SVGAGI. V lost 11 bases and J 2 bases, leaving 19 bases between the germline ends.

This clone has just one count. This chain connects TRBV12-5 to TRBJ1-2; D unclear. The V and J ends lost 6 bases and 5 bases respectively, with 13 bases between them. Germline values: CDR1 LGHNT, CDR2 FRNRAP. This CDR3 has 13 amino acids. CDR3 DNA: TGTGCTAGTGGCCAGCCGACCAGGTATGGCTACACCTTC. Translated, it gives CASGQPTRYGYTF.

This chain uses TRBV7-9 with TRBJ2-5; the match to TRBD1 covers 8 bases. The CDR3 loop spans 15 amino acids. V lost 4 bases to trimming and J lost 4 bases; unmatched junction nucleotides: 8. Germline CDR1 is SEHNR and CDR2 is FQNEAQ (reference sequence). The chain's CDR3 is CASSYLYRGAETQYF. The CDR3 DNA reads as TGTGCCAGCAGCTACCTATACAGGGGGGCAGAGACCCAGTACTTC.

The rearrangement links TRBV5-1 to TRBJ1-2, with 7 bases matching TRBD1. The CDR3 runs 16 residues. Germline CDR1 reads SGHRS; CDR2 reads YFSETQ. With 4 bases clipped from V and 0 bases from J, the junction kept 9 bases outside the gene matches. CDR3 in DNA: TGCGCCAGCAGCCCGGACAGGATGAGGACTAACTATGGCTACACCTTC. Amino acid sequence: CASSPDRMRTNYGYTF.

This clone was seen a few times. This chain connects TRBV9 to TRBJ2-6; 9 nucleotides line up with TRBD2. CDR1 is SGDLS, CDR2 YYNGEE, per germline. This CDR3 contains 19 residues. The V segment lost 4 bases and the J segment 0 bases; nucleotides outside the gene matches: 11. CDR3 sequence: CASSPPRGGRVSGANVLTF. DNA for the CDR3: TGTGCCAGCAGCCCCCCCAGGGGCGGGAGGGTCTCTGGGGCCAACGTCCTGACTTTC.

The count of this clone is one. V usage is TRBV11-2 and J usage is TRBJ1-1; 12 bases map to TRBD1. CDR1 SGHAT and CDR2 FQNNGV come from the germline V gene. J was trimmed by 5 bases and V by 1 base; bases with no gene match: 5. This CDR3 comprises 16 residues. The CDR3 sequence is CASSLGRGQGATEAFF. As DNA, the CDR3 is TGTGCCAGCAGCTTAGGGAGGGGACAGGGGGCGACTGAAGCTTTCTTT.

The rearrangement links TRBV19 to TRBJ2-3, with D perhaps matching TRBD2 (5 bases). The CDR3 sequence is 13 residues long. The V gene's germline CDR1 is LNHDA and CDR2 SQIVND (reference sequence). CDR3 in DNA: TGTGCTTCGGGGTCGACCAGCACAGATACGCAGTATTTT. Translated: CASGSTSTDTQYF.

J is TRBJ2-3 and V is TRBV30; 9 nucleotides line up with TRBD2. The CDR3 contains 15 residues. V was pared by 5 bases and J by 4 bases, with 10 bases of the junction left unmatched. Germline V gives CDR1 GTSNPN, CDR2 SVGIG (reference sequence). The CDR3 region has the DNA TGTGCCTGGGGTTCCCGCGGGGGGGCCGCAGATACGCAGTATTTT. Its translation: CAWGSRGGAADTQYF.

V is TRBV7-7 and J is TRBJ1-5; 7 bases align to TRBD1. Germline lookup yields CDR1 SSHAT and CDR2 FNYEAQ (reference sequence). The CDR3 has 14 amino acids. V dropped 10 bases and J dropped 3; count of bases not matched to a gene: 9. The CDR3 spells CATDRDSHNQPQHF. CDR3 sequence (DNA): TGTGCCACCGACCGGGACAGCCACAATCAGCCCCAGCATTTT.

Only a few counts were recorded for this clone. The chain is built from TRBV2 and TRBJ2-1, with D unclear. Trimming took off 6 bases at V and 5 bases at J, with 5 bases between the two ends. This CDR3 contains 11 residues. Per germline, CDR1 SNHLY and CDR2 FYNNEI. The CDR3 nucleotides read TGTGCCAGCAGCTACGACAATGAGCAGTTCTTC. Its protein is CASSYDNEQFF.

This rearrangement joins TRBV5-1 to TRBJ1-5; D may be TRBD1 (5 bases). The CDR3 spans 15 residues. V was shortened by 10 bases and J by 0 bases, with 17 bases between the two germline ends. CDR1 is SGHRS and CDR2 is YFSETQ in the germline V gene. CDR3 sequence (DNA): TGCGCCTCACGAAGGGGTCTCCGTAGCAATCAGCCCCAGCATTTT. Encoded protein: CASRRGLRSNQPQHF.

The chain recombines TRBV30 with TRBJ2-1, with 9 bases lining up with TRBD2. The V gene's germline CDR1 is GTSNPN and CDR2 SVGIG (reference sequence). The V and J ends lost 5 bases and 5 bases, in that order; junction bases with no gene match: 7. The CDR3 runs to 14 residues. The CDR3 spells CAWAAGLANNEQFF. CDR3 DNA sequence: TGTGCCTGGGCGGCGGGACTAGCAAACAATGAGCAGTTCTTC.

The V call is TRBV3-1 (or the pseudogene TRBV3-2), the J call TRBJ2-7; a possible D gene is TRBD1 (6 bases). From germline, CDR1 is LGHDT and CDR2 YNNKEL (reference sequence). This CDR3 is 14 amino acids long. V lost 3 bases, J lost 9 bases, and 18 bases lay in between. The DNA of the CDR3 is TGTGCCAGCAGCCACTCGGACAGAGTCCAGCGGCAGTACTTC. This gives the protein CASSHSDRVQRQYF.

The gene calls are TRBV5-1 and TRBJ1-2; TRBD1 matches 11 bases. From germline, CDR1 is SGHRS and CDR2 YFSETQ. After removal of 3 bases from V and 6 bases from J, the junction contained 4 bases not matched to a gene. CDR3 size: 14 residues. The CDR3 DNA follows: TGCGCCAGCAGCTCGGGACAGGGGGACAATGGCTACACCTTC. Its translation: CASSSGQGDNGYTF.

This chain links TRBV25-1 with TRBJ2-1; TRBD2 matches 9 bases. The CDR3 has 16 amino acids. The ends lost 6 bases at V and 2 bases at J; junction bases unmatched: 8. The germline CDR1 and CDR2 sequences are MGHDK and SYGVNS. The chain's CDR3 is CASSLTRGGTYNEQFF. In DNA form, the CDR3 reads TGTGCCAGCAGCCTTACGCGGGGGGGGACCTACAATGAGCAGTTCTTC.

The chain joins TRBV12-3 or TRBV12-4 to TRBJ1-1; 9 positions agree with TRBD1. The CDR3 is 13 residues long. Trimming cost V 6 bases and J 10 bases; bases outside gene matches: 9. The CDR3 loop is CASSQDRGVGAFF. In DNA, the CDR3 is TGTGCCAGCAGCCAGGACAGGGGAGTGGGAGCTTTCTTT.

The genes are TRBV4-3 and TRBJ2-1; D may be TRBD1 (5 bases). The CDR3 is 13 amino acids. The germline CDR1 and CDR2 sequences are LGHNA and YSLEER. Deletions cut 5 bases from V and 10 bases from J, with 15 bases between. The CDR3 DNA is TGCGCCAGCAGCTCAATAACAGGTACCGAGCAGTTCTTC. The encoded protein is CASSSITGTEQFF.

V usage is TRBV5-6 and J usage is TRBJ2-7, with 7 bases that match TRBD1. Per the germline V gene, CDR1 is SGHDT and CDR2 is YYEEEE. Unmatched junction bases numbered 8, after V lost 5 bases and J lost 6 bases. The CDR3 contains 13 residues. The CDR3 DNA reads TGTGCCAGCAGGACAGGGTCGGGTGGCGAGCAGTACTTC. It yields the protein CASRTGSGGEQYF.

The rearrangement links TRBV7-2 to TRBJ2-7; TRBD1 matches 7 bases. J gave up 3 bases and V 6 bases, and 11 bases lay outside the gene matches. Germline V gene lookup returns CDR1 SGHTA and CDR2 FQGNSA. This CDR3 contains 15 residues. CDR3 loop: CASRPTGTVIYEQYF. CDR3 bases: TGTGCCAGCAGACCCACCGGGACAGTGATCTACGAGCAGTACTTC.

The rearrangement joins TRBV13 to TRBJ2-3; no definite D call. CDR1 and CDR2 from the germline V gene are PRHDT and FYEKMQ (reference sequence). This CDR3 contains 13 residues. Trimming removed 4 bases from V and 2 bases from J, with 7 bases in between. CDR3 loop: CASSSTHTDTQYF. CDR3 sequence (DNA): TGTGCCAGCAGCTCGACACACACAGATACGCAGTATTTT.

CDR3 nucleotides: TGTGCCAGCACTGCAAGGACAGCCTCCTACAATGAGCAGTTCTTC. Protein sequence: CASTARTASYNEQFF. The V call is TRBV2, the J call TRBJ2-1, with D maybe TRBD1 (6 bases). The V end lost 7 bases, the J end lost 0 bases, and 13 bases lay between the germline ends. The CDR3 is made up of 15 amino acids. Germline CDR1 reads SNHLY; CDR2 reads FYNNEI.

The V gene is TRBV7-2, the J gene TRBJ2-1; D perhaps matches TRBD1 (5 bases). This CDR3 has 15 residues. Trimming pared 5 bases from V and 8 bases from J, leaving 19 bases between. Germline loops: CDR1 SGHTA, CDR2 FQGNSA. CDR3 coding DNA: TGTGCCAGCAGCCCAGGGTTCCGGGTGGTCGATGAGCAGTTCTTC. Translated, it gives CASSPGFRVVDEQFF. Full variable domain (outside the CDR3, taken from reference TRBV7-2 and TRBJ2-1): GAGVSQSPSNKVTEKGKDVELRCDPISGHTALYWYRQSLGQGLEFLIYFQGNSAPDKSGLPSDRFSAERTGGSVSTLTIQRTQQEDSAVYLCASSPGFRVVDEQFFGPGTRLTVL.

The rearrangement uses TRBV7-3 and TRBJ1-6, with D perhaps matching TRBD1 (5 bases). Trimming took 2 bases from V and 10 from J, leaving 12 bases between them. CDR1 SGHTA and CDR2 FQGTGA come from the germline V gene. This CDR3 contains 14 residues. CDR3 nucleotides: TGTGCCAGCAGCTTACAGGGTATGGAATCACCCCTCCACTTT. Amino acids: CASSLQGMESPLHF.

The CDR3 sequence: CASSPRGGLGAKNIQYF. For the CDR3, the DNA is TGTGCCAGCTCACCACGGGGAGGGCTGGGGGCCAAAAACATTCAGTACTTC. V and J are TRBV18 and TRBJ2-4; 7 bases map to TRBD2. Losses at the gene ends were 1 base for V and 1 base for J; bases not matched to a gene: 7. The CDR3 totals 17 residues. Germline V gives CDR1 KGHSH, CDR2 LQKENI.